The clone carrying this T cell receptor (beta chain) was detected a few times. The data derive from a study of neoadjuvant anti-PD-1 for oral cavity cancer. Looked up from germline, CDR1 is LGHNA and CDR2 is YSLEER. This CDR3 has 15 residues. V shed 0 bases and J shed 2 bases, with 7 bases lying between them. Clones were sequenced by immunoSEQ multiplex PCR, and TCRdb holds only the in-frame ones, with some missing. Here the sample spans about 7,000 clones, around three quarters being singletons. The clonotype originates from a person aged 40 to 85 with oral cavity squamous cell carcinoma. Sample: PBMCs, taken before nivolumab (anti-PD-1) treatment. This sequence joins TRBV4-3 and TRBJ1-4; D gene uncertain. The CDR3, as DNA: TGCGCCAGCAGCCAAGAGTCGTCGACTAATGAAAAACTGTTTTTT. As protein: CASSQESSTNEKLFF.